The 8 T cell receptor beta chains presented below share a single source sample, sequenced in a study of OX40 agonist ivuxolimab in advanced cancers. Some clones are missing from TCRdb's copy, which holds only in-frame ones; the method was immunoSEQ multiplex PCR. The data show fewer than 65,000 clones, 70% to 85% seen once. The sample here was CD4+ or CD8+ T cells sorted from blood, taken in a trial of the OX40 agonist ivuxolimab. These receptors all come from an adult with an advanced solid tumor such as melanoma, head and neck, liver or kidney cancer.

The chain combines TRBV7-6 with TRBJ1-1, with TRBD1 identical over 7 bases. The germline V gene encodes CDR1 SGHVS and CDR2 FNYEAQ. The CDR3 has 13 amino acids. V trimming: 4 bases; J trimming: 5 bases; junction bases outside the gene matches: 4. The CDR3: CASSSGGGTEAFF. Here the CDR3 DNA reads TGTGCCAGCAGCTCAGGGGGGGGAACTGAAGCTTTCTTT.

This chain joins TRBV11-3 and TRBJ2-7; D is undetermined. This CDR3 comprises 13 residues. V lost 0 bases, J lost 0 bases, and 3 bases lay in between. The V gene's germline CDR1 is SGHNT and CDR2 YENEEA. This chain's CDR3 is CASSLDSSYEQYF. The CDR3 DNA reads as TGTGCCAGCAGCTTAGACAGCTCCTACGAGCAGTACTTC.

J is TRBJ2-2 and V is TRBV9, with 9 bases aligning to TRBD2. The CDR3 is 20 amino acids. Germline lookup yields CDR1 SGDLS and CDR2 YYNGEE. The V segment lost 4 bases and the J segment 5 bases; nucleotides outside the gene matches: 21. CDR3 residues: CASSHRWGGIAGVRTGELFF. The DNA for the CDR3 is TGTGCCAGCAGCCACCGATGGGGGGGAATAGCGGGAGTCAGAACCGGGGAGCTGTTTTTT.

J is TRBJ2-7 and V is TRBV28; D uncertain. The V gene's germline CDR1 is MDHEN and CDR2 SYDVKM. The CDR3 is made up of 11 amino acids. Trimming took 5 bases from V and 3 from J, leaving 5 bases between them. The CDR3 here is CASSPNYEQYF. In DNA, the CDR3 is TGTGCCAGCAGTCCTAACTACGAGCAGTACTTC.

V usage is TRBV27 and J usage is TRBJ1-3, with a weak D call TRBD1 (6 bases). Per the germline V gene, CDR1 is MNHEY and CDR2 is SMNVEV (reference sequence). This CDR3 spans 15 amino acids. With 2 bases removed from V and 4 bases from J, the gap between germline ends came to 12 bases. CDR3 sequence reads: CASSLVGARGNTIYF. In DNA form, the CDR3 reads TGTGCCAGCAGTTTAGTGGGGGCGCGAGGAAACACCATATATTTT.

The V and J genes are TRBV7-2 and TRBJ2-2; D possibly corresponds to TRBD1 (6 bases). This CDR3 comprises 15 residues. Trimming shortened V by 1 base and J by 4 bases, and 10 bases separated the two germline ends. The germline V gene has CDR1 SGHTA and CDR2 FQGNSA. CDR3 in amino acids: CASSLVGAGTGELFF. The CDR3 DNA reads TGTGCCAGCAGCTTAGTGGGGGCCGGCACCGGGGAGCTGTTTTTT.

The chain couples TRBV18 to TRBJ1-1; possible D gene TRBD1, 6 bases. The CDR3 has 14 residues. V dropped 3 bases and J dropped 3 bases, with 11 bases sitting between them. CDR1 KGHSH and CDR2 LQKENI come from the germline V gene. The CDR3 bases are TGTGCCAGCTCACCGTGGGACACTGACACTGAAGCTTTCTTT. Translating gives CASSPWDTDTEAFF.

The chain uses TRBV10-2 and TRBJ1-2; perhaps TRBD1 as D (5 bases). Trimming took off 0 bases at V and 8 bases at J, with 10 bases between the two ends. In germline, CDR1 is WSHSY, CDR2 SAAADI. This CDR3 comprises 13 residues. The CDR3 DNA sequence: TGCGCCAGCAGTGAGTCCCAGGGTAGAGGCTACACCTTC. It codes for CASSESQGRGYTF.